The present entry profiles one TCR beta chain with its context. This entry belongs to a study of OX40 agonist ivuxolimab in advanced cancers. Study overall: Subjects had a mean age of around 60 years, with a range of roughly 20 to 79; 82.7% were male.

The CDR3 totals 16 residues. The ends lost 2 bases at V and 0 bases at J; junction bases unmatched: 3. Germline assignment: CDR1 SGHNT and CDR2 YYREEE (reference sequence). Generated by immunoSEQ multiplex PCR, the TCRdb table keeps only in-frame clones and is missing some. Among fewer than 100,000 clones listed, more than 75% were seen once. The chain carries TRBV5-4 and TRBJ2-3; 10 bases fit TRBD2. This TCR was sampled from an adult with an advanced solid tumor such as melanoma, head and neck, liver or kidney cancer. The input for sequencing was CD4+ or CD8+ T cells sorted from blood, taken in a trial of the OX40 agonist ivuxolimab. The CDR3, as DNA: TGTGCCAGCAGCTTTCGAGCGGGAGGGAGCACAGATACGCAGTATTTT. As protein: CASSFRAGGSTDTQYF.